The subject of this entry is one T cell receptor (beta chain). These data come from a study of response to subunit inactivated influenza vaccine. TCRdb recomputed calls from the RT-PCR reads with MiXCR, one row per CDR3 protein. The sample contains around 470,000 distinct CDR3 sequences, roughly 7.6% of which appear only once. The material was PBMCs from blood, obtained less than 25 months after vaccination. The source is a man aged 50 to 75 who received an inactivated influenza vaccine.

The CDR3 reads CASSFDRVAGEQYF. CDR3 sequence (DNA): TGTGCCAGCAGTTTTGACAGGGTAGCCGGCGAGCAGTACTTC. V usage is TRBV28 and J usage is TRBJ2-7; 7 positions agree with TRBD1. Germline loops: CDR1 MDHEN, CDR2 SYDVKM. The V segment lost 3 bases and the J segment 6 bases; nucleotides outside the gene matches: 8. The CDR3 has 14 residues.